The clone carrying this T cell receptor beta chain has a single count. The antigen is unknown. This entry belongs to a study of shared clonotypes between healthy human individuals. Study context: Per donor, CD8 memory used one plate, CD8 naive used two, CD4 memory used three and CD4 naive used three.

For sorted subsets, about 190 ng DNA per replicate equaled about 30,000 T cell genomes. Clones were read by immunoSEQ multiplex PCR, and TCRdb kept only the in-frame ones, dropping some. The sample includes approximately 1.4 million clones, around 98% of them seen just once. CD45RA+ naive and CD45RA-negative memory subsets were separated from CD4+ cells. General study findings and limits: Rarefaction showed that sequencing of sorted subsets was incomplete (despite large depth).

This CDR3 contains 16 residues. Trimming shortened V by 0 bases and J by 3 bases, and 16 bases separated the two germline ends. Germline values: CDR1 SGHNT, CDR2 YYREEE (reference sequence). This sequence joins TRBV5-4 and TRBJ2-7; D is perhaps TRBD1 (6 bases). The source material was naive CD4+ T cells sorted from blood. Specified subset: CD45RA+ positively selected. This sequence was found in a man aged 25 to 40 in good health. CDR3 sequence reads: CASSLGGRSGDYEQYF. DNA for the CDR3: TGTGCCAGCAGCTTGGGGGGGCGGTCAGGCGACTACGAGCAGTACTTC.